This is a list of T cell receptor beta chains from one sample in a study of cytomegalovirus exposure and HLA in healthy donors. TCRdb's copy holds only in-frame clones and misses some; the assay was immunoSEQ multiplex PCR. In the table there are fewer than 90,000 clones, over 75% of which are singletons. Sequences were obtained from PBMCs. The origin of the receptors is a male donor in good health and CMV-seropositive. Both conserved end residues are part of each CDR3. Each record gives: J gene, clone size, D gene, V gene, CDR3 protein, CDR3 DNA. The D gene is left open where the match is weak. Expanded clones get a size class; other rows say once, few or many, or leave the size out.

j_call: TRBJ2-1; clone_size: .; d_call: .; v_call: TRBV7-6; cdr3_aa: CASSLGLNNEQFF; cdr3_nt: TGTGCCAGCAGCCTGGGACTCAACAATGAGCAGTTCTTC
j_call: TRBJ2-1; clone_size: .; d_call: TRBD2; v_call: TRBV11-2; cdr3_aa: CASRKIPGTSHNEQFF; cdr3_nt: TGTGCCAGCAGAAAAATTCCCGGGACTAGTCACAATGAGCAGTTCTTC
j_call: TRBJ2-7; clone_size: once; d_call: TRBD2; v_call: TRBV19; cdr3_aa: CASSIGGSRAYEQYF; cdr3_nt: TGTGCCAGTAGTATCGGCGGGAGTCGTGCCTACGAGCAGTACTTC
j_call: TRBJ2-2; clone_size: .; d_call: TRBD2; v_call: TRBV7-9; cdr3_aa: CASSWGLAGGRTGELFF; cdr3_nt: TGTGCCAGCAGCTGGGGACTAGCGGGAGGGCGAACCGGGGAGCTGTTTTTT
j_call: TRBJ2-2; clone_size: .; d_call: TRBD2; v_call: TRBV14; cdr3_aa: CASSHGLAGVTGELFF; cdr3_nt: TGTGCCAGCAGTCACGGACTAGCGGGAGTCACCGGGGAGCTGTTTTTT
j_call: TRBJ2-5; clone_size: .; d_call: .; v_call: TRBV6-1; cdr3_aa: CASTTALGYQETQYF; cdr3_nt: TGTGCCAGCACGACAGCCCTAGGGTACCAAGAGACCCAGTACTTC
j_call: TRBJ1-4; clone_size: .; d_call: .; v_call: TRBV28; cdr3_aa: CASSSRDFLNEKLFF; cdr3_nt: TGTGCCAGCAGTTCACGGGACTTCCTAAATGAAAAACTGTTTTTT
j_call: TRBJ2-1; clone_size: .; d_call: TRBD1; v_call: TRBV28; cdr3_aa: CASSPGGGNEQFF; cdr3_nt: TGTGCCAGCAGTCCAGGGGGCGGAAATGAGCAGTTCTTC
j_call: TRBJ1-4; clone_size: few; d_call: .; v_call: TRBV7-9; cdr3_aa: CASSFSTNEKLFF; cdr3_nt: TGTGCCAGCAGCTTTTCGACTAATGAAAAACTGTTTTTT
j_call: TRBJ2-7; clone_size: .; d_call: TRBD2; v_call: TRBV19; cdr3_aa: CASSSRLGRGLEQYF; cdr3_nt: TGTGCCAGTAGTTCCCGACTAGGGAGGGGACTCGAGCAGTACTTC
j_call: TRBJ1-5; clone_size: few; d_call: .; v_call: TRBV6-5; cdr3_aa: CASSTGHNSNQPQHF; cdr3_nt: TGTGCCAGCAGTACGGGACACAATAGCAATCAGCCCCAGCATTTT
j_call: TRBJ1-3; clone_size: .; d_call: .; v_call: TRBV30; cdr3_aa: CAWNKMAYGNTIYF; cdr3_nt: TGTGCCTGGAATAAGATGGCTTATGGAAACACCATATATTTT
j_call: TRBJ2-2; clone_size: .; d_call: TRBD2; v_call: TRBV7-2; cdr3_aa: CASSGGLPGELFF; cdr3_nt: TGTGCCAGCAGTGGGGGACTACCCGGGGAGCTGTTTTTT
j_call: TRBJ2-3; clone_size: few; d_call: TRBD1; v_call: TRBV29-1; cdr3_aa: CSVGQGRSDTQYF; cdr3_nt: TGCAGCGTTGGACAGGGGCGGTCAGATACGCAGTATTTT
j_call: TRBJ2-3; clone_size: .; d_call: .; v_call: TRBV7-6; cdr3_aa: CASSLGGGNSDTQYF; cdr3_nt: TGTGCCAGCAGCTTAGGTGGAGGGAACTCAGATACGCAGTATTTT
j_call: TRBJ2-7; clone_size: .; d_call: TRBD1; v_call: TRBV28; cdr3_aa: CASEGQLYEQYF; cdr3_nt: TGTGCCAGCGAGGGACAGCTTTACGAGCAGTACTTC
j_call: TRBJ1-2; clone_size: .; d_call: .; v_call: TRBV4-3; cdr3_aa: CASSQDPVPRGGYTF; cdr3_nt: TGCGCCAGCAGCCAAGATCCAGTTCCCAGAGGCGGCTACACCTTC
j_call: TRBJ2-7; clone_size: few; d_call: .; v_call: TRBV14; cdr3_aa: CASSQGYYEQYF; cdr3_nt: TGTGCCAGCAGCCAAGGCTACTACGAGCAGTACTTC
j_call: TRBJ2-1; clone_size: .; d_call: TRBD2; v_call: TRBV5-1; cdr3_aa: CASSLVLAGTYNEQFF; cdr3_nt: TGCGCCAGCAGCTTGGTTCTAGCGGGAACCTACAATGAGCAGTTCTTC
j_call: TRBJ1-5; clone_size: once; d_call: TRBD1; v_call: TRBV6-6; cdr3_aa: CASHRQGDQPQHF; cdr3_nt: TGTGCCAGCCATAGACAGGGTGATCAGCCCCAGCATTTT
j_call: TRBJ2-6; clone_size: few; d_call: TRBD2; v_call: TRBV10-3; cdr3_aa: CAIGLAGLSGANVLTF; cdr3_nt: TGTGCCATCGGACTAGCGGGCCTCTCTGGGGCCAACGTCCTGACTTTC
j_call: TRBJ1-3; clone_size: .; d_call: .; v_call: TRBV10-1; cdr3_aa: CASSVGRTGNTIYF; cdr3_nt: TGCGCCAGCAGTGTAGGGAGAACTGGAAACACCATATATTTT